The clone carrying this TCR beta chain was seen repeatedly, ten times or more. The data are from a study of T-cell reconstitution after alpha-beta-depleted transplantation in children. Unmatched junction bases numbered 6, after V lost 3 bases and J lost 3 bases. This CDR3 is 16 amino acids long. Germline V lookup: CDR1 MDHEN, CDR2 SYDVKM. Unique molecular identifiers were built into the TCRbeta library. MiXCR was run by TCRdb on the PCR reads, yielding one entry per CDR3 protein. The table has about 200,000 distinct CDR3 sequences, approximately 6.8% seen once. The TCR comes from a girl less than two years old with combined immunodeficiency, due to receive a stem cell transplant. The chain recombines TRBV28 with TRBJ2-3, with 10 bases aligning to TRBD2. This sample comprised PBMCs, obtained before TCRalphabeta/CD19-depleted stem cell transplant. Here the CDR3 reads CASSFLAGDMTDTQYF. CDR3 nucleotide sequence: TGTGCCAGCAGTTTTCTAGCGGGAGACATGACAGATACGCAGTATTTT.